This TCR beta chain was obtained from a study of blood T cells in healthy people across ages. This clonotype was counted between two and nine times. The germline CDR1 and CDR2 sequences are SGHVS and FQNEAQ. V was trimmed by 3 bases and J by 1 base, leaving 13 bases between them. The CDR3 runs 16 residues. Together with a sample-barcoded 5' primer, a J-beta primer mix was included in a second PCR lasting about 7 to 11 cycles. TCRdb passed the 5' RACE reads through MiXCR, listing each CDR3 protein once. The sample holds about 780,000 distinct CDR3 sequences, about a quarter seen once. In addition, the sample was reused for a study of T cells of mothers and their children.

The sequenced sample was blood. The chain links TRBV7-8 to TRBJ1-3; D remains ambiguous. The TCR comes from a boy between 5 and 17 years old in good health. In nucleotides, the CDR3 is TGTGCCAGCAGCTTTCGGGATTTCTCTTCTGGAAACACCATATATTTT. This translates into CASSFRDFSSGNTIYF. The full variable domain, in which reference TRBV7-8 and TRBJ1-3 provide the parts outside the CDR3, is GAGVSQSPRYKVAKRGQDVALRCDPISGHVSLFWYQQALGQGPEFLTYFQNEAQLDKSGLPSDRFFAERPEGSVSTLKIQRTQQEDSAVYLCASSFRDFSSGNTIYFGEGSWLTVV.